Listed below are T cell receptor beta chains from one sample, sequenced in a study of blood T cell repertoires in COVID-19. Clones were read by immunoSEQ multiplex PCR, and TCRdb kept only the in-frame ones, dropping some. Of about 270,000 clones in the sample, around 89% were seen once. The specimen sequenced was PBMCs or T cells enriched from blood (not recorded which). These receptors were taken from a woman aged 25 to 45 with acute COVID-19. Each CDR3 is given with its conserved first and last residue. The order of the fields is D gene, J gene, V gene, clone size, CDR3 protein, CDR3 DNA. D genes are given only for firm matches. Not all rows give a size; the values are once, few, many and, for expanded clones, a class.

D gene: TRBD2; J gene: TRBJ2-2; V gene: TRBV9; clone size: .; CDR3 protein: CASSVVTSGGNTGELFF; CDR3 DNA: TGTGCCAGCAGCGTAGTTACTAGCGGGGGGAACACCGGGGAGCTGTTTTTT
D gene: TRBD1; J gene: TRBJ1-3; V gene: TRBV4-1; clone size: .; CDR3 protein: CASSSTGDGNTIYF; CDR3 DNA: TGCGCCAGCAGCTCCACAGGGGATGGAAACACCATATATTTT
D gene: .; J gene: TRBJ2-2; V gene: TRBV4-1; clone size: .; CDR3 protein: CASSPGAGTNTGELFF; CDR3 DNA: TGCGCCAGCAGCCCTGGGGCGGGGACGAACACCGGGGAGCTGTTTTTT
D gene: .; J gene: TRBJ2-1; V gene: TRBV28; clone size: .; CDR3 protein: CASSHSSYNEQFF; CDR3 DNA: TGTGCCAGCAGTCATAGCTCCTACAATGAGCAGTTCTTC
D gene: TRBD2; J gene: TRBJ2-7; V gene: TRBV11-2; clone size: .; CDR3 protein: CASSLSAGTSEYEQYF; CDR3 DNA: TGTGCCAGCAGTCTCTCCGCGGGGACTAGCGAGTACGAGCAGTACTTC
D gene: TRBD2; J gene: TRBJ2-3; V gene: TRBV28; clone size: .; CDR3 protein: CASPPYLADNTDTQYF; CDR3 DNA: TGTGCCAGCCCCCCTTATCTAGCGGACAACACAGATACGCAGTATTTT
D gene: TRBD2; J gene: TRBJ2-7; V gene: TRBV7-2; clone size: .; CDR3 protein: CASSFLERGYEQYF; CDR3 DNA: TGTGCCAGCAGCTTTTTGGAGCGGGGGTACGAGCAGTACTTC
D gene: .; J gene: TRBJ2-3; V gene: TRBV5-1; clone size: .; CDR3 protein: CASSLVVRPRGDTQYF; CDR3 DNA: TGCGCCAGCAGCTTGGTAGTCAGGCCCCGTGGAGATACGCAGTATTTT
D gene: TRBD1; J gene: TRBJ2-2; V gene: TRBV5-6; clone size: .; CDR3 protein: CASTREGQGTGELFF; CDR3 DNA: TGTGCCAGCACCCGTGAGGGACAGGGGACCGGGGAGCTGTTTTTT
D gene: .; J gene: TRBJ2-3; V gene: TRBV4-1; clone size: few; CDR3 protein: CASSQGQGRDTQYF; CDR3 DNA: TGCGCCAGCAGCCAAGGTCAGGGGCGGGATACGCAGTATTTT
D gene: TRBD2; J gene: TRBJ2-1; V gene: TRBV5-1; clone size: .; CDR3 protein: CASSLEREGSEQFF; CDR3 DNA: TGCGCCAGCAGCTTGGAGCGGGAGGGTTCTGAGCAGTTCTTC
D gene: .; J gene: TRBJ2-3; V gene: TRBV19; clone size: once; CDR3 protein: CASSITRIRTSTDTQYF; CDR3 DNA: TGTGCCAGTAGTATCACCCGGATAAGGACAAGCACAGATACGCAGTATTTT
D gene: .; J gene: TRBJ1-2; V gene: TRBV5-4; clone size: .; CDR3 protein: CASSPAGGADYGYTF; CDR3 DNA: TGTGCCAGCAGCCCCGCCGGCGGGGCGGACTATGGCTACACCTTC
D gene: .; J gene: TRBJ1-1; V gene: TRBV28; clone size: .; CDR3 protein: CASSPLREGGTEAFF; CDR3 DNA: TGTGCCAGCAGTCCTCTGCGTGAAGGGGGCACTGAAGCTTTCTTT
D gene: .; J gene: TRBJ2-6; V gene: TRBV2; clone size: .; CDR3 protein: CASREPRSLGANVLTF; CDR3 DNA: TGTGCCAGCAGAGAACCCAGGTCCCTCGGGGCCAACGTCCTGACTTTC
D gene: .; J gene: TRBJ1-3; V gene: TRBV5-4; clone size: .; CDR3 protein: CASSHLKGPASGNTIYF; CDR3 DNA: TGTGCCAGCAGCCATCTCAAGGGGCCTGCCTCTGGAAACACCATATATTTT
D gene: TRBD2; J gene: TRBJ2-2; V gene: TRBV7-3; clone size: .; CDR3 protein: CASSSSTGTSGRPGELFF; CDR3 DNA: TGTGCCAGCAGCTCCTCTACCGGGACTAGCGGGAGACCCGGGGAGCTGTTTTTT
D gene: .; J gene: TRBJ1-2; V gene: TRBV25-1; clone size: .; CDR3 protein: CASSEVTNYGYTF; CDR3 DNA: TGTGCCAGCAGTGAAGTTACTAACTATGGCTACACCTTC
D gene: .; J gene: TRBJ2-1; V gene: TRBV2; clone size: .; CDR3 protein: CAQPGWPGTLEQFF; CDR3 DNA: TGTGCCCAGCCGGGGTGGCCTGGCACGCTTGAGCAGTTCTTC
D gene: TRBD2; J gene: TRBJ2-5; V gene: TRBV4-2; clone size: .; CDR3 protein: CASSLTTSGSRETQYF; CDR3 DNA: TGTGCCAGCAGCCTTACGACTAGCGGGAGCCGAGAGACCCAGTACTTC
D gene: TRBD1; J gene: TRBJ2-2; V gene: TRBV7-2; clone size: .; CDR3 protein: CASSLVGTETGELFF; CDR3 DNA: TGTGCCAGCAGCTTAGTTGGGACAGAAACCGGGGAGCTGTTTTTT
D gene: TRBD1; J gene: TRBJ1-1; V gene: TRBV12-3/TRBV12-4; clone size: .; CDR3 protein: CASSPQGVTEAFF; CDR3 DNA: TGTGCCAGCAGTCCCCAGGGGGTTACTGAAGCTTTCTTT
D gene: .; J gene: TRBJ2-2; V gene: TRBV14; clone size: .; CDR3 protein: CASSRPGGLSNTGELFF; CDR3 DNA: TGTGCCAGCAGCCGGCCCGGAGGTCTATCGAACACCGGGGAGCTGTTTTTT
D gene: .; J gene: TRBJ2-1; V gene: TRBV27; clone size: .; CDR3 protein: CASSFSWDKTYNEQFF; CDR3 DNA: TGTGCCAGCAGTTTTTCGTGGGACAAAACCTACAATGAGCAGTTCTTC
D gene: .; J gene: TRBJ1-1; V gene: TRBV18; clone size: .; CDR3 protein: CASSPPRTAHTEAFF; CDR3 DNA: TGTGCCAGCTCACCACCGAGGACTGCCCACACTGAAGCTTTCTTT
D gene: .; J gene: TRBJ2-1; V gene: TRBV15; clone size: .; CDR3 protein: CATSRPDPWRVSYNEQFF; CDR3 DNA: TGTGCCACCAGCAGACCTGACCCCTGGCGGGTGTCCTACAATGAGCAGTTCTTC
D gene: .; J gene: TRBJ2-3; V gene: TRBV10-1; clone size: .; CDR3 protein: CASSETGELTDTQYF; CDR3 DNA: TGCGCCAGCAGTGAGACGGGAGAACTGACAGATACGCAGTATTTT
D gene: TRBD2; J gene: TRBJ2-2; V gene: TRBV24-1; clone size: .; CDR3 protein: CATSLAGVVGELFF; CDR3 DNA: TGTGCCACCAGCTTAGCGGGAGTTGTCGGGGAGCTGTTTTTT
D gene: TRBD1; J gene: TRBJ1-2; V gene: TRBV19; clone size: .; CDR3 protein: CASTETGTYGYTF; CDR3 DNA: TGTGCCAGTACCGAGACAGGGACCTATGGCTACACCTTC
D gene: .; J gene: TRBJ2-1; V gene: TRBV29-1; clone size: .; CDR3 protein: CSVEQGGEQFF; CDR3 DNA: TGCAGCGTTGAACAGGGGGGTGAGCAGTTCTTC
D gene: .; J gene: TRBJ2-7; V gene: TRBV25-1; clone size: .; CDR3 protein: CASSTPGGFYEQYF; CDR3 DNA: TGTGCCAGCAGTACCCCTGGCGGGTTCTACGAGCAGTACTTC